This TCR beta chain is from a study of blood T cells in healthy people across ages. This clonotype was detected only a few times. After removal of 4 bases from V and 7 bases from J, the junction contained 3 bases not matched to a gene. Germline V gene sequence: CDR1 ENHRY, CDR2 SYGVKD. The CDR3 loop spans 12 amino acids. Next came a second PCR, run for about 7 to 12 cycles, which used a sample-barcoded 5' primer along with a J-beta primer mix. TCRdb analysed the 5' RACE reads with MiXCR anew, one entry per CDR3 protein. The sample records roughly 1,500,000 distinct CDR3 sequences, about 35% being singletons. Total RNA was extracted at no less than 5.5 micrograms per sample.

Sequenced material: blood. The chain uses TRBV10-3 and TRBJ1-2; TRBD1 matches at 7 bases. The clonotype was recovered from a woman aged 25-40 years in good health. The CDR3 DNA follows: TGTGCCATCAGTGGGGACAGCTGTGGCTACACCTTC. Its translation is CAISGDSCGYTF.